This record covers a single T cell receptor (beta chain). This clone showed up many times. Its antigen is currently not known. Qualities for individual bases were not recorded, and no much larger clone is one base off. Reading from cysteine to phenylalanine, the CDR3 counts 16 amino acids. The CDR3 DNA has 48 bases and is translated from base 1. The CDR1 and CDR2 encoded by the germline V gene (reference sequence) are LNHDA and SQIVND. The V end gives up 10 bases and the J end 4 bases, leaving 14 bases in the junction not matched to a gene. These data come from a study of metastatic and nonmetastatic thyroid tumors (dated by TCRdb to the early 2020s). In the study overall: For patients with malignant and with benign thyroid disease, the researchers compared repertoires between peripheral blood samples and tumor or nodule tissue samples. On the study overall, not on this receptor specifically: In both blood and tumor samples, TCR beta diversity was reported to be significantly higher in malignant tumors than in benign nodules.

None of the patients had been given any treatment before thyroid surgery. The study retrospectively analysed patient clinical samples collected from about 2012 to 2018 using T-cell receptor beta sequencing. Library preparation employed PCR. Sequencing was performed on an Illumina HiSeq 4000. High-throughput sequencing was used to profile the CDR3 region of the TCR beta-chain in every patient. In the original analysis: Drawing on CDR3 differences between clinicopathological groups, the researchers built a classifier meant to tell apart patients with distant-metastatic papillary thyroid cancer. The Shannon index was used to measure repertoire diversity, and the Morisita-Horn index was used to measure how similar tumor and blood repertoires were. TCRdb reran the public reads through fastp at Q25 and MiXCR, keeping productive beta chains. The V and J calls reflect TCRdb's pipeline rather than the authors' work. Within this sample are around 45,000 clones, with about 3.3% of them counted one time only. Jointly, the top ten make up about 9.7% of the sample.

The sequenced sample was blood. The rearrangement joined TRBV19 to TRBJ2-1, with 9 bases aligning to TRBD2. The origin of this receptor is a female donor with papillary thyroid cancer or a benign thyroid nodule (not recorded which). Some clones in this sample may be carry-over from other donors' samples. The DNA is as follows: TGTGCCACCGCGGCAGCGGGAGGATCTTCTTACAATGAGCAGTTCTTC. This encodes CATAAAGGSSYNEQFF.